The 7 T cell receptor beta chains in this list originate from one sample, sequenced in a study of cytomegalovirus exposure and HLA in healthy donors (dated by TCRdb to 2016 to 2017). Library prep was done by the immunoSEQ multiplex PCR assay. For the multiplex PCR, a mixture combining 60 forward primers for TCR Vbeta segments and 13 reverse primers for TCR Jbeta segments was used. TCRdb took this table from immuneACCESS and kept in-frame rearrangements with V and J called. Such tables lack part of the clones; where checked against another copy, unresolved V genes explain under half of the gap, and the rest is unexplained. The table for this sample lists approximately 160,000 clones; approximately 88% of them were counted only once. 0.35% to 0.45% of the sample comes from the top ten. Sequenced sample: PBMCs. All receptors come from a boy under 10 years old in good health and CMV-seronegative.

This chain uses TRBV7-9 with TRBJ2-1; the D gene is possibly TRBD2 (5 bases). Between the trimmed V and J ends, which lost 4 bases and 3 bases, there was a span of 10 bases. Germline V gene sequence: CDR1 SEHNR, CDR2 FQNEAQ (reference sequence). The CDR3 has 14 amino acids. CDR3 sequence reads: CASSSGLNYNEQFF. The CDR3, as DNA: TGTGCCAGCAGCTCAGGACTCAACTACAATGAGCAGTTCTTC.

The chain joins TRBV6-5 to TRBJ1-2, with D possibly TRBD1 on 5 matching bases. Trimming removed 4 bases at V and 6 bases at J, with 18 bases between. CDR1 MNHEY and CDR2 SVGAGI come from the germline V gene. The CDR3 runs 15 residues. Here the CDR3 reads CASSSIGRGSNGYTF. CDR3 coding DNA: TGTGCCAGCAGTTCCATCGGGAGGGGAAGCAATGGCTACACCTTC.

The rearrangement uses TRBV7-9 and TRBJ2-3; perhaps TRBD1 as D (5 bases). V was pared by 5 bases and J by 4 bases, with 10 bases between. The germline V gene encodes CDR1 SEHNR and CDR2 FQNEAQ (reference sequence). This CDR3 is built from 13 residues. CDR3 in amino acids: CASSPRRADTQYF. CDR3 DNA sequence: TGTGCCAGCAGCCCCCGCAGGGCAGATACGCAGTATTTT.

This clone has only a few counts. The chain is built from TRBV5-4 and TRBJ1-2; 10 bases map to TRBD1. This CDR3 has 13 amino acids. The V segment lost 4 bases and the J segment 5 bases; nucleotides outside the gene matches: 2. Germline V lookup: CDR1 SGHNT, CDR2 YYREEE (reference sequence). The CDR3 is CASSRQGAYGYTF. In DNA form, the CDR3 reads TGTGCCAGCAGCCGACAGGGGGCGTATGGCTACACCTTC.

V usage is TRBV7-2 and J usage is TRBJ2-3; 11 nucleotides match TRBD2. Per the germline V gene, CDR1 is SGHTA and CDR2 is FQGNSA. J was trimmed by 2 bases and V by 2 bases; bases with no gene match: 6. This CDR3 is built from 17 residues. The CDR3 DNA is TGTGCCAGCAGCTTACCAAGGACTAGCGGGCACACAGATACGCAGTATTTT. Its protein is CASSLPRTSGHTDTQYF.

The rearrangement uses TRBV5-1 and TRBJ2-3, with D possibly being TRBD2 (5 bases). Trimming took 0 bases from V and 2 from J, leaving 7 bases between them. The V gene's germline CDR1 is SGHRS and CDR2 YFSETQ. The CDR3 length is 14 residues. Here the CDR3 reads CASSLASFTDTQYF. The CDR3 bases are TGCGCCAGCAGCTTGGCTAGCTTCACAGATACGCAGTATTTT.

The chain uses TRBV15 and TRBJ1-3; D uncertain. Germline V gives CDR1 LNHNV, CDR2 YYDKDF (reference sequence). This CDR3 has 14 residues. The germline V and J ends were trimmed by 1 base and 0 bases, with 4 bases remaining between them. The CDR3 here is CATSRALSGNTIYF. The CDR3 DNA is TGTGCCACCAGCAGAGCTCTCTCTGGAAACACCATATATTTT.